The next 21 T cell receptor beta chains were all read from a single sample in a study of tumor and adjacent non-tumor tissue in lung cancer. Three rounds of nested PCR, following a modified ARM-PCR protocol, produced the TCRbeta library. TCRdb reprocessed the multiplex PCR reads with MiXCR, giving one entry per CDR3 protein. Of tens of thousands of distinct CDR3 sequences listed, approximately 77% are singletons. RNA was extracted from bulk tissue without any cell sorting. Sequencing was done on a sample of lung tumor tissue. These receptors all stem from a woman between 40 and 50 years old with non-small cell lung cancer.

The chain combines TRBV6-5 with TRBJ2-4, with TRBD2 matching over 12 bases. Germline CDR1 MNHEY, CDR2 SVGAGI. The CDR3 has 14 amino acids. The DNA for the CDR3 is TGTATCAGCACTACTAGCGGGGGGAAAAACATTCAGTACTTC. It codes for CISTTSGGKNIQYF.

As for this clonotype: This may come from a read error, since a much larger clone is one base off. The chain is built from TRBV5-4 and TRBJ2-1; D might be TRBD1 or TRBD2, each matching 5 bases. There are 13 residues in the CDR3. Germline V gene data show CDR1 as SGHNT and CDR2 as YYREEE (reference sequence). The CDR3 DNA is TGTGCCAGCAGCTTTGGGGGAAACAATGAGCAGTCCTTC. Its protein product is CASSFGGNNEQSF. The entire variable domain, with the rest obtained from reference TRBV5-4 and TRBJ2-1, is as follows: ETGVTQSPTHLIKTRGQQVTLRCSSQSGHNTVSWYQQALGQGPQFIFQYYREEENGRGNFPPRFSGLQFPNYSSELNVNALELDDSALYLCASSFGGNNEQSFGPGTRLTVL.

This clonotype was counted at least ten times. This chain connects TRBV28 to TRBJ2-5; D is undetermined. Per the germline V gene, CDR1 is MDHEN and CDR2 is SYDVKM. Trimming removed 6 bases from V and 4 bases from J, with 15 bases in between. The CDR3 contains 14 residues. CDR3: CASSRRLASETQYF. CDR3 bases: TGTGCCAGCAGCCGAAGACTCGCTTCAGAGACCCAGTACTTC.

Remarks on this clonotype: An end of the junction does not agree with germline; a read error may underlie this. The CDR3 spells CNARGRGGLYNEQFF. The DNA for the CDR3 is TGCAATGCTAGAGGTCGGGGGGGACTGTACAATGAGCAGTTCTTC. The gene calls are TRBV20-1 and TRBJ2-1; 8 positions match TRBD2. This CDR3 has 15 amino acids. CDR1 is DFQATT, CDR2 SNEGSKA, per germline (reference sequence).

This clonotype appeared many times. The chain combines TRBV4-1 with TRBJ2-1; D perhaps matches TRBD1 (7 bases). This CDR3 contains 14 residues. CDR1 is MGHRA and CDR2 is YSYEKL in the germline V gene. V was clipped by 7 bases and J by 6 bases, with 16 bases between them. The CDR3 bases are TGCGCCAGCACCACGACAGGGCGGGGCAATGAGCAGTTCTTC. The encoded protein is CASTTTGRGNEQFF.

With respect to this clonotype: The junction departs from the called germline gene at one end, perhaps through a read error. The V gene is TRBV11-3, the J gene TRBJ2-1; 9 bases fit TRBD1. The CDR3 runs to 14 residues. Germline V lookup: CDR1 SGHNT, CDR2 YENEEA. The CDR3 bases are TGTGCCAGCAGCCCCGGACAGGGGTGCAATGAGCAATTCTTT. The encoded protein is CASSPGQGCNEQFF. Together with reference TRBV11-3 and TRBJ2-1, the CDR3 gives the full variable domain: EAGVVQSPRYKIIEKKQPVAFWCNPISGHNTLYWYLQNLGQGPELLIRYENEEAVDDSQLPKDRFSAERLKGVDSTLKIQPAELGDSAVYLCASSPGQGCNEQFFGPGTRLTVL.

The chain uses TRBV11-2 and TRBJ1-4; possible D gene TRBD1, 5 bases. CDR3 length equals 16 residues. Germline V gene sequence: CDR1 SGHAT, CDR2 FQNNGV. In DNA, the CDR3 is TGTCCTAGCAGCCTTCAGGGCCAGGTGCAGGGCAAAAAACTGTTTTTT. It codes for CPSSLQGQVQGKKLFF.

This clonotype was recorded a few times. A much larger clone lies a single base off, so this may be a read error. The rearrangement uses TRBV30 and TRBJ2-1; D is unclear. The CDR3 loop spans 10 amino acids. The V gene lost 7 bases and the J gene lost 6 bases, with 7 bases spanning the gap. Germline values: CDR1 GTSNPN, CDR2 SVGIG (reference sequence). The DNA for the CDR3 is TGTGCCTTCGGACGCAATGAGCAGTTCTTC. Its protein is CAFGRNEQFF.

Regarding this clonotype: The junction departs from germline at one end; a sequencing error may be responsible. Written as DNA, the CDR3 is TGTGCCAGCAGGACCGGGATTAGCGGGTTTTTCTCCTGCAATGAGCAGTTCTTC. The encoded protein is CASRTGISGFFSCNEQFF. The genes are TRBV6-1 and TRBJ2-1; 7 positions match TRBD2. CDR3 length: 18 residues. The germline V gene encodes CDR1 MNHNS and CDR2 SASEGT.

Notes on this clonotype: One end of the junction does not line up with germline, which may come from a read error. The chain is built from TRBV11-2 and TRBJ2-3; D possibly corresponds to TRBD1 (6 bases). The CDR3 has 14 amino acids. CDR1 is SGHAT and CDR2 is FQNNGV in the germline V gene. The CDR3 sequence is CANSRTSTDSTQSF. The DNA of the CDR3 is TGTGCCAACAGCCGCACGAGCACGGACAGTACGCAGTCTTTT.

Concerning this clonotype itself: The conserved final phenylalanine or tryptophan is absent from the CDR3, which likely points to a read error. The chain combines TRBV7-9 with TRBJ1-1, with TRBD1 matching 7 bases. In germline, CDR1 is SEHNR, CDR2 FQNEAQ (reference sequence). The CDR3 sequence is 17 residues long. DNA of the CDR3: TGTGTCAGCAGCTTCGCTCGGCCAGGGGGTTTGAACACTGAAGCTTTCTAT. It codes for CVSSFARPGGLNTEAFY.

Concerning this clonotype: A junction boundary mismatches the germline segment, possibly from a read error. J is TRBJ1-5 and V is TRBV29-1; D is unresolved. Germline V lookup: CDR1 SQVTM, CDR2 ANQGSEA. This CDR3 has 13 residues. The CDR3 protein is CSVDSWTGQPQQF. For the CDR3, the DNA is TGCAGCGTTGACTCCTGGACGGGTCAGCCCCAGCAATTT.

On this clonotype: A much larger clonotype is one base distant, so this may be a read error. The chain joins TRBV28 to TRBJ2-2; possibly TRBD1 or TRBD2 for D (5 bases each). This CDR3 contains 14 residues. Germline V gene lookup returns CDR1 MDHEN and CDR2 SYDVKM. The CDR3 sequence is CASSPGTATGELLF. The CDR3 DNA reads as TGTGCCAGCAGTCCCGGGACGGCTACCGGGGAGCTGTTATTT.

Comments on this clonotype: The conserved closing phenylalanine or tryptophan is absent in this CDR3, likely reflecting a read error. V and J are TRBV24-1 and TRBJ2-1; D remains unclear. Germline-derived CDR1 and CDR2 are KGHDR and SFDVKD. CDR3 size: 17 residues. Trimming removed 4 bases from V and 0 bases from J, with 15 bases in between. The CDR3 DNA is TGTGCCACCAGTGACTACCCGGACGGAAGCTCCTACAATGAGCAGTTCCTC. Encoded protein: CATSDYPDGSSYNEQFL.

The genes are TRBV4-2 and TRBJ2-2; a weak D match, TRBD1 (6 bases). Germline V gives CDR1 LGHNA, CDR2 YNFKEQ. CDR3 length: 17 amino acids. The V end lost 0 bases, the J end lost 10 bases, and 21 bases lay between the germline ends. The CDR3 DNA reads TGTGCCAGCAGCCAAGAAAGGATAGGACAGTGGGCCGAGGAGCTGTTTTTT. Protein sequence: CASSQERIGQWAEELFF.

Details on this clonotype: Being one base from a much bigger clone, this may be a read error. V and J are TRBV20-1 and TRBJ2-5, with TRBD2 identical over 11 bases. Germline-derived CDR1 and CDR2 are DFQATT and SNEGSKA (reference sequence). The CDR3 is made up of 14 amino acids. V lost 5 bases, J lost 5 bases, and 7 bases stayed unmatched. CDR3 sequence reads: CSASHSGGAETQYF. In DNA form, the CDR3 reads TGCAGTGCTTCCCATAGCGGGGGGGCGGAGACCCAGTACTTC.

The J gene is TRBJ2-5, the V gene TRBV5-1; 7 bases fit TRBD1. Germline trimming cut 2 bases from V and 0 bases from J; bases unmatched to any gene: 4. This CDR3 region has 15 residues. In germline, CDR1 is SGHRS, CDR2 YFSETQ. The CDR3, as DNA: TGCGCCAGCAGCTTAGAACAGGGGAACCAAGAGACCCAGTACTTC. Residues: CASSLEQGNQETQYF.

To note about this clonotype: An end of the junction does not agree with germline; a read error may underlie this. This chain connects TRBV4-1 to TRBJ2-5; the D gene is possibly TRBD1 (5 bases). The CDR3 runs to 15 residues. The V gene's germline CDR1 is MGHRA and CDR2 YSYEKL. As DNA, the CDR3 is TGCGCCACCAGCCGAGGTACAGGATCCCAAGAGACCCAGTACTTC. This codes for CATSRGTGSQETQYF.

V usage is TRBV4-1 and J usage is TRBJ2-1; D gene ambiguous. The CDR3 is 10 residues long. Germline CDR1 reads MGHRA; CDR2 reads YSYEKL. Between the trimmed V and J ends, which lost 5 bases and 11 bases, there was a span of 7 bases. The CDR3 region is CASSIGKQFF. The CDR3 nucleotides are TGCGCCAGCAGCATTGGTAAGCAGTTCTTC.

The chain employs TRBV11-2 and TRBJ2-5, with 12 bases aligning to TRBD2. This CDR3 region has 18 residues. The V and J ends lost 5 bases and 2 bases, in that order; junction bases with no gene match: 12. Germline loops: CDR1 SGHAT, CDR2 FQNNGV. The CDR3 loop reads CASSPSGGGPRLQETQYF. In DNA form, the CDR3 reads TGTGCCAGCAGCCCTAGCGGGGGGGGGCCCCGTTTGCAAGAGACCCAGTACTTC.

Concerning this clonotype: The germline gene is not matched at one end of the junction; a read error may be the cause. The V call is TRBV12-3 or TRBV12-4, the J call TRBJ1-5; D gene ambiguous. The CDR3 totals 14 residues. The CDR3 reads CASSRPYSNQPQRF. As DNA, the CDR3 is TGTGCCAGCAGCCGGCCCTATAGCAATCAGCCCCAGCGTTTT.